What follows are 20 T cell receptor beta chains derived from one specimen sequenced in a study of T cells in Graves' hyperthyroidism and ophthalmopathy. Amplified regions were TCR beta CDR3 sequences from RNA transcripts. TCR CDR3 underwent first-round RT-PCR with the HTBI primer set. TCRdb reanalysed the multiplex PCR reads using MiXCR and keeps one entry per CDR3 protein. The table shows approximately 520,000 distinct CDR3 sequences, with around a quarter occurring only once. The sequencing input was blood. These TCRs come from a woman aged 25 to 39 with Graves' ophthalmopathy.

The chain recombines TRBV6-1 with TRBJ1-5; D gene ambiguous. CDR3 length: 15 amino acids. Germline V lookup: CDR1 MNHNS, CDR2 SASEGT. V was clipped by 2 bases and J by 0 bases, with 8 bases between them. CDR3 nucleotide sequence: TGTGCCAGCAGTGAACTTCCTAATAGCAATCAGCCCCAGCATTTT. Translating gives CASSELPNSNQPQHF.

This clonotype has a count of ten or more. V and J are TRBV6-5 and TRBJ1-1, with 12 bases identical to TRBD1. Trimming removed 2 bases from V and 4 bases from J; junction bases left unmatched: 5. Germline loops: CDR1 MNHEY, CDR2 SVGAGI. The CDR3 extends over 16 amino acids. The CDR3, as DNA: TGTGCCAGCAGTTACGGGACAGGGGGCGAGGGCACTGAAGCTTTCTTT. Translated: CASSYGTGGEGTEAFF.

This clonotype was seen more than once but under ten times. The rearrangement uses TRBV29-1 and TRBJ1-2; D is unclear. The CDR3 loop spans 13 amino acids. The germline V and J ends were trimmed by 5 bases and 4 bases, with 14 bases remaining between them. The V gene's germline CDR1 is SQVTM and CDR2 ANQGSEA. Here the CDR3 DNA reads TGCAGCGTTACACATGGTGGCATCTATGGCTACACCTTC. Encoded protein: CSVTHGGIYGYTF.

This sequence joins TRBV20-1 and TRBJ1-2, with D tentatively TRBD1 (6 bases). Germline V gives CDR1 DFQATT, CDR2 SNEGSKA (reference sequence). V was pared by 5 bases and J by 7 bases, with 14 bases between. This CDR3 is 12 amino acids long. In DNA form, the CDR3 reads TGCAGTGCTGGATTCCTGGGGGCTGGCTACACCTTC. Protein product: CSAGFLGAGYTF.

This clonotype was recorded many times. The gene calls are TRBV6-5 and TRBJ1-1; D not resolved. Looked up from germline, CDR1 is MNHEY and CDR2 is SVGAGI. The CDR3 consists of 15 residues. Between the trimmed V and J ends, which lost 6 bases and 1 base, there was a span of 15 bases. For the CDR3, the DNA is TGTGCCAGCAGCTCCTTGACCGAGGGGAACACTGAAGCTTTCTTT. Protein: CASSSLTEGNTEAFF.

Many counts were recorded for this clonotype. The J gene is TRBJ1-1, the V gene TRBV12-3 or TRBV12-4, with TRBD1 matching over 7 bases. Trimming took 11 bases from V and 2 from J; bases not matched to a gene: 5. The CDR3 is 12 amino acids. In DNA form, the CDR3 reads TGTGCCTGCGGGGACAGAAACACTGAAGCTTTCTTT. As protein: CACGDRNTEAFF.

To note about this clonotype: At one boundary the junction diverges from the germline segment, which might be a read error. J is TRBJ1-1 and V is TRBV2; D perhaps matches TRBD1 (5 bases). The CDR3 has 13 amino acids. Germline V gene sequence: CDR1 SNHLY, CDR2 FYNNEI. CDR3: CASNGDWNTEACF. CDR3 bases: TGTGCCAGCAACGGGGACTGGAACACTGAAGCTTGCTTT.

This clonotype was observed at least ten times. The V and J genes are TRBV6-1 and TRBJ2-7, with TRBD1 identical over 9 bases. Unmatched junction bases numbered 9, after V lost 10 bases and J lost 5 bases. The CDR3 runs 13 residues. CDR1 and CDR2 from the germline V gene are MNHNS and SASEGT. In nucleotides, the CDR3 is TGTGCCACTCCGGGACAGGGTCAGCACGAGCAGTACTTC. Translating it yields CATPGQGQHEQYF.

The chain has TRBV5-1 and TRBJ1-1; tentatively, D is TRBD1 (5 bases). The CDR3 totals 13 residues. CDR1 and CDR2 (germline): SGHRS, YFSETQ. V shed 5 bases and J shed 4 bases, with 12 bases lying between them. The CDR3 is CASREGRSTEAFF. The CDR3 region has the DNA TGCGCCAGCAGGGAGGGACGGAGCACTGAAGCTTTCTTT.

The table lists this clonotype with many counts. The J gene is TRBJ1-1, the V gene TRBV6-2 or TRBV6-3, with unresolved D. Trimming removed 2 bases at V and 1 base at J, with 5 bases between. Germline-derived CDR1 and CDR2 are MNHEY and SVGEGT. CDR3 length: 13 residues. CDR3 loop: CASSYTRNTEAFF. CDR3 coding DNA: TGTGCCAGCAGTTACACGAGGAACACTGAAGCTTTCTTT.

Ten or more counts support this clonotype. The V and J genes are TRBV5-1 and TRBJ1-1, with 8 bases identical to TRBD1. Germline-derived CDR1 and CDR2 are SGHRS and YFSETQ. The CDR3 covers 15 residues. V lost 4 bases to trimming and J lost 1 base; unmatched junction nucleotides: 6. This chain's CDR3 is CASSTFGQGNTEAFF. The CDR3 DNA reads TGCGCCAGCAGCACCTTCGGACAGGGGAACACTGAAGCTTTCTTT.

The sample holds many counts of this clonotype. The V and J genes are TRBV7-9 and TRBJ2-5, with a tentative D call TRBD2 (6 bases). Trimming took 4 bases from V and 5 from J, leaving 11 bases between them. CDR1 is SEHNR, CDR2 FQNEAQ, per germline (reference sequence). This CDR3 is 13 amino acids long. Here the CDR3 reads CASSSPGSETQYF. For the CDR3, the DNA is TGTGCCAGCAGCTCACCCGGGAGTGAGACCCAGTACTTC.

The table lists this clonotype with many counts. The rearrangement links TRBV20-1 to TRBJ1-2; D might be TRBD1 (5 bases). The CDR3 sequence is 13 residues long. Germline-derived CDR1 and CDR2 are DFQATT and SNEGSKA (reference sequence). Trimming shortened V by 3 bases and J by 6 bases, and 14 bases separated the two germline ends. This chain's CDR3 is CSASLRGGDGYTF. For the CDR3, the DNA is TGCAGTGCTAGTCTACGGGGCGGGGATGGCTACACCTTC.

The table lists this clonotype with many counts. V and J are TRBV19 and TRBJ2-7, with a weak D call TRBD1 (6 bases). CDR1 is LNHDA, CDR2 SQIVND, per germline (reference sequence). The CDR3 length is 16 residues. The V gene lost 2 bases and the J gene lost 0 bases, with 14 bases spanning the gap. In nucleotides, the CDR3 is TGTGCCAGTAGTATATCTTCCCAGGACAGCTCCTACGAGCAGTACTTC. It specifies CASSISSQDSSYEQYF.

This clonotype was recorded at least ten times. CDR3: CSAREPGSYEQYF. In DNA, the CDR3 is TGCAGTGCTAGAGAACCAGGTTCCTACGAGCAGTACTTC. The rearrangement joins TRBV20-1 to TRBJ2-7; D unresolved. Germline assignment: CDR1 DFQATT and CDR2 SNEGSKA (reference sequence). The V end lost 0 bases, the J end lost 1 base, and 7 bases lay between the germline ends. The CDR3 runs 13 residues.

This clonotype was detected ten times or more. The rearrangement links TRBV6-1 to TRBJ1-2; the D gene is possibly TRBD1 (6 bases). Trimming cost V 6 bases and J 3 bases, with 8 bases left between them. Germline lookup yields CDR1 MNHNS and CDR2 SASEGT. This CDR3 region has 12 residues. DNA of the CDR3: TGTGCCAGCAGACAGGGATACTATGGCTACACCTTC. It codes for CASRQGYYGYTF.

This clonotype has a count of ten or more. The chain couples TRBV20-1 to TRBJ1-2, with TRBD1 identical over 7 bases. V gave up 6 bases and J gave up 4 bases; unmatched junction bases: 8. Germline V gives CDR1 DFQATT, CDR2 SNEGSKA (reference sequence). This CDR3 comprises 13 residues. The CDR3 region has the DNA TGCAGTGCCATTACGACAGGGAGCTATGGCTACACCTTC. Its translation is CSAITTGSYGYTF.

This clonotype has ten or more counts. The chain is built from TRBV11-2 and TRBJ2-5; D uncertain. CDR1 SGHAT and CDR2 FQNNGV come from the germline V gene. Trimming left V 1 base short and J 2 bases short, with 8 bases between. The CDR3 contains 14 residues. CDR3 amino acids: CASSLASLQETQYF. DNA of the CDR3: TGTGCCAGCAGCTTAGCTTCCCTGCAAGAGACCCAGTACTTC.

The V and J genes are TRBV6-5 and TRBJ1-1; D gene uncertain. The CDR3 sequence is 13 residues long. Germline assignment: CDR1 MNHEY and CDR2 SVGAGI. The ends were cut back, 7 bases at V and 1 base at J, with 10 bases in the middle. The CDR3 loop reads CASIRQANTEAFF. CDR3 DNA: TGTGCCAGCATTCGGCAGGCGAACACTGAAGCTTTCTTT.

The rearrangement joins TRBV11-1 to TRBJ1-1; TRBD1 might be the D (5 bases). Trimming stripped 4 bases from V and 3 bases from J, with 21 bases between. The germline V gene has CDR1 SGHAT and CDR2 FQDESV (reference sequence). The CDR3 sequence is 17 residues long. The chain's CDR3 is CASSSGGRQGMYTEAFF. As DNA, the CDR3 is TGTGCCAGCAGCTCAGGCGGGCGGCAGGGTATGTACACTGAAGCTTTCTTT.